This record concerns one TCR beta chain sequence. The data originate from a study of T-cell reconstitution after alpha-beta-depleted transplantation in children. The library targeted TCRbeta and was prepared with unique molecular identifiers. TCRdb ran MiXCR on the PCR reads and lists one entry per CDR3 protein. The table has 260,000 or so distinct CDR3 sequences, about 11% seen once. The CDR3 spans 13 residues. Unmatched junction bases numbered 4, after V lost 1 base and J lost 8 bases. Germline CDR1 is GTSNPN and CDR2 is SVGIG (reference sequence). This clonotype was sampled from a human donor who donated a stem cell graft to a child with acute lymphoblastic leukemia. Sample: PBMCs from the stem cell graft donor, taken from the stem cell graft. The rearrangement joins TRBV30 to TRBJ1-4, with 7 bases identical to TRBD1. CDR3 sequence (DNA): TGTGCCTGGAGTGAGGGGGCTCAGGAAAAACTGTTTTTT. This sequence encodes CAWSEGAQEKLFF.